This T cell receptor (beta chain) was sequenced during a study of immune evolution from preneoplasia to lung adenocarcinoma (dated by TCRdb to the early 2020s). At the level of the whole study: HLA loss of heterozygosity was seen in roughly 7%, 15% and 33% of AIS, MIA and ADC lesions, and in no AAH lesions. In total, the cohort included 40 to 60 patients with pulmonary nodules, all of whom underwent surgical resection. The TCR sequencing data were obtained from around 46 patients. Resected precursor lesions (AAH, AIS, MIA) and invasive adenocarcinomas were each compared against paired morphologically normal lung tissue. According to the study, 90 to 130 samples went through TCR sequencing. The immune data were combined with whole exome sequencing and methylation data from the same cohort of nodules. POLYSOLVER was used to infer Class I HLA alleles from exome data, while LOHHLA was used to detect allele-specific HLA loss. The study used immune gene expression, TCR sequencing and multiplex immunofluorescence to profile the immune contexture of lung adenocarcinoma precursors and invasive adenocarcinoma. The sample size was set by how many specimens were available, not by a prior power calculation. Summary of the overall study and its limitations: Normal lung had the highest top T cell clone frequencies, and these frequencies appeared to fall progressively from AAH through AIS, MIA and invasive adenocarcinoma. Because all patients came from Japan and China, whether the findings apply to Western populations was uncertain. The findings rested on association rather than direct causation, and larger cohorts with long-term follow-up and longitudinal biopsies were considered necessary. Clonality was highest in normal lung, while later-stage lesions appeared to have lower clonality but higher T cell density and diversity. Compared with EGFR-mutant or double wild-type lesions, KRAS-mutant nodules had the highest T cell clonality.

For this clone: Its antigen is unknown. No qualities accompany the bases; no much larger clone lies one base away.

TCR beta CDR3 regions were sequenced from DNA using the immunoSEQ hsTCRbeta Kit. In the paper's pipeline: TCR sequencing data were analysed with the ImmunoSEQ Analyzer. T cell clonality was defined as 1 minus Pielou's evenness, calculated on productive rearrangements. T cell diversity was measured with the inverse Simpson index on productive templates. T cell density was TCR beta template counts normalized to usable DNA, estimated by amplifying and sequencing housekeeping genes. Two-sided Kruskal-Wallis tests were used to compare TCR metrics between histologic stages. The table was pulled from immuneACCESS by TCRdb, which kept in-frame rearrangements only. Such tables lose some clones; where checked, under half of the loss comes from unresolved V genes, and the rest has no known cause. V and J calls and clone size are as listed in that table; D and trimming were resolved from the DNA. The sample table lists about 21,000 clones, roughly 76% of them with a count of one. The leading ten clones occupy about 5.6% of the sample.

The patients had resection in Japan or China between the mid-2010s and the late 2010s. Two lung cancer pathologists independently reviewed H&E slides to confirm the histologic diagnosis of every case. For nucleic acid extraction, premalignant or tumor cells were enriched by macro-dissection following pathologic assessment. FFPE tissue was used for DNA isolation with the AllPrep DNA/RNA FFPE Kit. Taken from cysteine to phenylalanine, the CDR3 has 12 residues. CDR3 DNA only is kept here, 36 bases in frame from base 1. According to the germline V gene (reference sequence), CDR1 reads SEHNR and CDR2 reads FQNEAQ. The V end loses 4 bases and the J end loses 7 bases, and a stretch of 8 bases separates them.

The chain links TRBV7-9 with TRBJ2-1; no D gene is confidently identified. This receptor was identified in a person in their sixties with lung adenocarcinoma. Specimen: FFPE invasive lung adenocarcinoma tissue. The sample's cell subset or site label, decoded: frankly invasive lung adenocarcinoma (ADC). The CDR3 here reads CASSSGPNEQFF. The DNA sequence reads TGTGCCAGCAGCTCGGGCCCTAATGAGCAGTTCTTC.